This TCR beta chain came from a study of shared clonotypes between healthy human individuals. Looking at the study overall: A couple of female and a few male donors aged 18 to 49 were enrolled. Every donor yielded three CD4 naive, three CD4 memory, two CD8 naive and one CD8 memory plate.

In germline, CDR1 is LNHDA, CDR2 SQIVND (reference sequence). Between the trimmed V and J ends, which lost 2 bases and 5 bases, there was a span of 16 bases. The CDR3 is made up of 16 amino acids. Study-level findings and limits: Around 4.7% of naive CD4 clonotypes were shared across several donors.

CD8 cells regarded as naive lacked CD45RO, were positively chosen for CCR7, and omitted terminally differentiated effector memory CD45RA+ cells. Method: immunoSEQ multiplex PCR; TCRdb's copy keeps in-frame clones and lacks some. This table holds some 600,000 clones, around 96% found once. As regards this clone: Its antigen is not known.

The specimen sequenced was naive CD8+ T cells sorted from blood. The origin of this receptor is a woman aged 25-40 years in good health. The rearrangement links TRBV19 to TRBJ2-1; tentatively, D is TRBD1 or TRBD2 (5 bases each). CDR3 sequence: CASSISGLGSNNEQFF. The CDR3 DNA sequence: TGTGCCAGTAGTATATCAGGGTTGGGGAGCAACAATGAGCAGTTCTTC.